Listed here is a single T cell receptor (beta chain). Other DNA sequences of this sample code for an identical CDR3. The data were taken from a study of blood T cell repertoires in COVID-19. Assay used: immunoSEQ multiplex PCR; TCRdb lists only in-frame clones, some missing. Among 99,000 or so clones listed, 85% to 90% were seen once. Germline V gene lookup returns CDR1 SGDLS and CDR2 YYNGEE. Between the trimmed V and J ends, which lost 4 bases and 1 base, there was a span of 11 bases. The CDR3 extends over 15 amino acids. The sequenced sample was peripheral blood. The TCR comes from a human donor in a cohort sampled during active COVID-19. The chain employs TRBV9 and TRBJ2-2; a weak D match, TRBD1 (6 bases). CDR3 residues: CASSLRTENTGELFF. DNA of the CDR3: TGTGCCAGCAGCCTCCGGACAGAGAACACCGGGGAGCTGTTTTTT.